This TCR beta chain is drawn from a study of beta chain features in type 1 diabetes. Overall study: Sorted cells numbering some 110,000,000 were examined across all samples.

Study results and caveats: The study found moderately but significantly shorter TCRB CDR3s in all four CD4+ subsets of Type 1 diabetes patients. Shorter templates might be favored by PCR, equally in patients and controls.

A word on this clone: Antigen: not known.

As every portion of the isolated RNA was reverse transcribed, the sequencing read expressed TCRB transcripts. Sequenced by immunoSEQ multiplex PCR; TCRdb stores in-frame clones only, minus some. The sample lists 100,000 to 150,000 clones; roughly 17% were seen once. What was sequenced was central memory CD4+ T cells from blood. This clonotype was obtained from a man in his late teens or twenties with type 1 diabetes.

The CDR3: CASSEGQGTTYEQYF. CDR3 nucleotides: TGTGCCAGCAGTGAGGGACAGGGGACTACCTACGAGCAGTACTTC. The chain uses TRBV6-1 and TRBJ2-7, with 10 bases that match TRBD1. The CDR3 covers 15 residues. Trimming at V came to 3 bases and at J to 2 bases, leaving 4 bases not matched to a gene. Germline CDR1 MNHNS, CDR2 SASEGT.